In its sample, the clone carrying this T cell receptor beta chain was seen once. Looked up from germline, CDR1 is SGHRS and CDR2 is YFSETQ. V shed 7 bases and J 5 bases; nucleotides not matched to a gene: 7. The CDR3 is made up of 13 amino acids. These data are taken from a study of cytomegalovirus exposure and HLA in healthy donors. In the PCR, 60 Vbeta and 13 Jbeta primers were used. The repertoire was sequenced with immunoSEQ multiplex PCR; TCRdb's copy has only in-frame clones and lacks some. The sample contains about 140,000 clones, around 77% of which appear only once. V is TRBV5-1 and J is TRBJ2-3; 7 nucleotides line up with TRBD2. The sequenced sample was PBMCs. This sequence originates from a man in his thirties or forties in good health. This CDR3 reads CASGAGVGDTQYF. The CDR3 DNA sequence: TGCGCCAGCGGCGCGGGAGTGGGAGATACGCAGTATTTT.